The entry below gives a single T cell receptor beta chain sequence along with its context. This specimen comes from a study of blood T cell repertoires in COVID-19. Study-level information: Whether acute or convalescent, the COVID-19 samples came from the United States, Italy and Spain. PBMCs, B-cell-depleted T cells, or T cells provided the cDNA or gDNA that made up the material.

Study processing details: Estimation of nucleated cell counts relied on the amplification of reference gene primers. The protocol was immunoSEQ multiplex PCR, while the TCRdb copy is restricted to in-frame clones and leaves out a portion. V and J calls and clone size are given by that table; D and trimming were obtained from the DNA. The sample yields around 100,000 clones, approximately 93% seen once. The receptor's source is a man aged 45-65 years with active COVID-19. Sample: peripheral blood.

The CDR3, as DNA: TGCGCCAGCAGCCAAGGGGCAACTAATGAAAAACTGTTTTTT. As protein: CASSQGATNEKLFF. This chain links TRBV5-1 with TRBJ1-4, with TRBD1 as a possible D gene (5 bases). Trimming took off 4 bases at V and 0 bases at J, with 7 bases between the two ends. Germline lookup yields CDR1 SGHRS and CDR2 YFSETQ. The CDR3 consists of 14 residues.